These 15 T cell receptor beta chains were all obtained from the same sample, sequenced in a study of T-cell reconstitution after alpha-beta-depleted transplantation in children. Unique molecular identifiers tagged the TCRbeta library. A single record per CDR3 protein comes from TCRdb applying MiXCR to the PCR reads. This repertoire shows approximately 83,000 distinct CDR3 sequences, roughly an eighth found once; its top ten account for about 14%. The sequences come from PBMCs from the stem cell graft donor, collected from the stem cell graft. These receptors were collected from a human donor who donated a stem cell graft to a child with inherited bone marrow failure.

This clonotype was found many times. This chain links TRBV5-1 with TRBJ1-1; D may be TRBD1 (5 bases). This CDR3 is 14 amino acids long. Trimming shortened V by 0 bases and J by 10 bases, and 16 bases separated the two germline ends. CDR1 is SGHRS and CDR2 is YFSETQ in the germline V gene. The CDR3 DNA reads as TGCGCCAGCAGCTTGGACGGTCAGGGCACCGGAGCTTTCTTT. This gives the protein CASSLDGQGTGAFF.

This clonotype was observed many times. The V gene is TRBV5-1, the J gene TRBJ1-2; D gene ambiguous. The V gene's germline CDR1 is SGHRS and CDR2 YFSETQ. This CDR3 comprises 13 residues. The V end was cut by 5 bases, the J end by 3 bases, with 11 bases between. The CDR3 bases are TGCGCCAGCAGTGTGCGGGTCGACTATGGCTACACCTTC. Translating gives CASSVRVDYGYTF.

The J gene is TRBJ1-2, the V gene TRBV5-3; TRBD1 is a possible D gene (5 bases). TRBV5-3 belongs to the ORF category, with a function that is uncertain. The germline V and J ends were trimmed by 8 bases and 10 bases, with 18 bases remaining between them. The CDR3 is made up of 12 amino acids. CDR3 coding DNA: TGTGCCAGGGGCCCGGGGCTCCGATACTACACCTTC. Translating gives CARGPGLRYYTF.

The chain joins TRBV9 to TRBJ1-4; a possible D gene is TRBD1 (6 bases). Trimming pared 3 bases from V and 0 bases from J, leaving 9 bases between. The length of the CDR3 is 15 residues. Per the germline V gene, CDR1 is SGDLS and CDR2 is YYNGEE. DNA of the CDR3: TGTGCCAGCAGCGCGACAGGATCAACTAATGAAAAACTGTTTTTT. It specifies CASSATGSTNEKLFF.

This clonotype has at least ten counts. The gene calls are TRBV20-1 and TRBJ2-7; no clear D gene. This CDR3 contains 15 residues. The V gene lost 0 bases and the J gene lost 2 bases, with 14 bases spanning the gap. Germline V lookup: CDR1 DFQATT, CDR2 SNEGSKA (reference sequence). CDR3 bases: TGCAGTGCTAGAGATGCCGGGCTCGCAGCCTACGAGCAGTACTTC. Protein: CSARDAGLAAYEQYF.

This clonotype was seen at least ten times. The chain is built from TRBV4-2 and TRBJ2-2; a weak D match, TRBD1 (7 bases). V lost 4 bases and J lost 1, with 25 bases in between. The CDR3 length is 20 residues. Looked up from germline, CDR1 is LGHNA and CDR2 is YNFKEQ. CDR3 nucleotide sequence: TGTGCCAGCAGCCCACTTTTATGGGGGGCTAGGACAGGGAACACCGGGGAGCTGTTTTTT. It yields the protein CASSPLLWGARTGNTGELFF.

This clonotype was seen many times. V usage is TRBV27 and J usage is TRBJ2-1; 9 nucleotides align to TRBD1. The CDR3 covers 15 residues. V dropped 7 bases and J dropped 4; count of bases not matched to a gene: 8. The germline V gene encodes CDR1 MNHEY and CDR2 SMNVEV (reference sequence). The CDR3 protein is CASTQRGQGYNEQFF. The CDR3 DNA reads as TGTGCCAGCACTCAAAGGGGACAGGGATACAATGAGCAGTTCTTC.

This clonotype has at least ten counts. The V gene is TRBV5-5, the J gene TRBJ2-1, with 13 bases lining up with TRBD2. Germline CDR1 SGHKS, CDR2 YYEKEE (reference sequence). V was pared by 4 bases and J by 2 bases, with 6 bases of the junction left unmatched. The length of the CDR3 is 17 residues. The CDR3 loop is CASSAWTSGSTYNEQFF. The CDR3, as DNA: TGTGCCAGCAGCGCCTGGACTAGCGGGAGTACCTACAATGAGCAGTTCTTC.

The sample holds many counts of this clonotype. The genes are TRBV9 and TRBJ2-1; 8 nucleotides match TRBD2. This CDR3 is built from 15 residues. The germline gives CDR1 SGDLS, CDR2 YYNGEE. Unmatched junction bases numbered 3, after V lost 0 bases and J lost 4 bases. The CDR3 protein is CASSVAGGEYNEQFF. The CDR3 DNA sequence: TGTGCCAGCAGCGTAGCCGGGGGGGAGTACAATGAGCAGTTCTTC. The full variable domain, with the rest looked up from reference TRBV9 and TRBJ2-1, is DSGVTQTPKHLITATGQRVTLRCSPRSGDLSVYWYQQSLDQGLQFLIQYYNGEERAKGNILERFSAQQFPDLHSELNLSSLELGDSALYFCASSVAGGEYNEQFFGPGTRLTVL.

This clonotype was recorded many times. This rearrangement joins TRBV12-3 or TRBV12-4 to TRBJ2-1, with TRBD2 matching 9 bases. Trimming at V came to 2 bases and at J to 8 bases, leaving 1 base not matched to a gene. This CDR3 has 13 residues. The DNA of the CDR3 is TGTGCCAGCAGTTTAACTAGCGGGCATGAGCAGTTCTTC. It specifies CASSLTSGHEQFF.

Here the CDR3 reads CASRTTSGSRTEQFF. CDR3 bases: TGCGCCAGCAGGACTACTAGCGGGAGTAGGACTGAGCAGTTCTTC. V gene TRBV10-1 combines with J gene TRBJ2-1, with TRBD2 matching 11 bases. CDR1 is WNHNN and CDR2 is SYGVQD in the germline V gene (reference sequence). The junction had 10 bases not matched to a gene; V was cut back by 6 bases and J by 9 bases. The CDR3 spans 15 residues.

This clonotype showed up many times. The chain employs TRBV5-1 and TRBJ1-1; tentatively, D is TRBD1 (5 bases). The CDR3 totals 14 residues. Germline V gene data show CDR1 as SGHRS and CDR2 as YFSETQ. Trimming removed 4 bases at V and 1 base at J, with 11 bases between. CDR3 coding DNA: TGCGCCAGCAGCATTAACGGACAGAACACTGAAGCTTTCTTT. It codes for CASSINGQNTEAFF.

There are many counts of this clonotype. The V call is TRBV5-1, the J call TRBJ1-1; 7 bases agree with TRBD1. This CDR3 spans 19 amino acids. Germline-derived CDR1 and CDR2 are SGHRS and YFSETQ. Losses at the gene ends were 1 base for V and 0 bases for J; bases not matched to a gene: 15. In DNA, the CDR3 is TGCGCCAGCAGCTTGCAAGCAGGGGGTTCATATTTCATGAACACTGAAGCTTTCTTT. It encodes CASSLQAGGSYFMNTEAFF.

This clonotype appeared many times. This chain connects TRBV11-2 to TRBJ1-5; D remains ambiguous. From germline, CDR1 is SGHAT and CDR2 FQNNGV. There are 13 residues in the CDR3. V was shortened by 1 base and J by 6 bases, with 7 bases between the two germline ends. The CDR3 region has the DNA TGTGCCAGCAGCTTAGGGAAGGGTCAGCCCCAGCATTTT. Translation gives CASSLGKGQPQHF. Combining the CDR3 with reference TRBV11-2 and TRBJ1-5 gives the whole variable domain EAGVAQSPRYKIIEKRQSVAFWCNPISGHATLYWYQQILGQGPKLLIQFQNNGVVDDSQLPKDRFSAERLKGVDSTLKIQPAKLEDSAVYLCASSLGKGQPQHFGDGTRLSIL.

This clonotype appeared a few times. The chain joins TRBV5-6 to TRBJ2-3; 7 nucleotides align to TRBD2. Germline lookup yields CDR1 SGHDT and CDR2 YYEEEE. V trimming: 2 bases; J trimming: 5 bases; junction bases outside the gene matches: 5. CDR3 size: 14 residues. The CDR3 reads CASSLMAGVDTQYF. CDR3 in DNA: TGTGCCAGCAGCTTAATGGCGGGAGTAGATACGCAGTATTTT.